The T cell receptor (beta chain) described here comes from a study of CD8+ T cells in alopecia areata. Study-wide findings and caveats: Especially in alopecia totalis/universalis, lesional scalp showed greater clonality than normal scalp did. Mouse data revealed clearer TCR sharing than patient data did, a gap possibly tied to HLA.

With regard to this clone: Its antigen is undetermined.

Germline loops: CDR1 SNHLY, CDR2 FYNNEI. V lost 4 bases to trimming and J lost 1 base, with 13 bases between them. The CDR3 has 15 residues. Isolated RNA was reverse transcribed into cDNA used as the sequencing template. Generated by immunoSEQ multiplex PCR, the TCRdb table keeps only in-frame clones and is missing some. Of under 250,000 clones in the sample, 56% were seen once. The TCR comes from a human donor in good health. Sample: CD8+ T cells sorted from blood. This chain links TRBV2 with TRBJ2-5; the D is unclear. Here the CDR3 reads CASSGTGHLQETQYF. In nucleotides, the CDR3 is TGTGCCAGCAGTGGGACCGGGCACCTCCAAGAGACCCAGTACTTC.